This T cell receptor beta chain is from a study of blood T cell repertoires in COVID-19. Background on the study: Specimens from acute and convalescent COVID-19 originated in the United States, Italy and Spain. Nucleic acid was either cDNA or gDNA, and it came from T cells, B-cell-depleted T cells, or PBMCs.

In the original processing: For nucleated cells, counts were estimated from reference gene primer amplification. The table came from immunoSEQ multiplex PCR; TCRdb's copy has only in-frame clones and leaves some out. The V and J calls and clone size come from that table; D and trimming were worked out from the DNA. The sample comprises under 60,000 clones, more than 85% of which are singletons, and more than 5.5% rests with the top ten. The CDR3 extends over 17 amino acids. Losses at the gene ends were 2 bases for V and 1 base for J; bases not matched to a gene: 8. Per the germline V gene, CDR1 is SGHRS and CDR2 is YFSETQ.

The sequenced sample was peripheral blood. The gene calls are TRBV5-1 and TRBJ1-1; 10 bases are shared with TRBD1. The receptor was isolated from a man over 45 with active COVID-19. CDR3: CASSLVPGQGTNTEAFF. CDR3 DNA: TGCGCCAGCAGCTTAGTCCCGGGACAGGGGACGAACACTGAAGCTTTCTTT.